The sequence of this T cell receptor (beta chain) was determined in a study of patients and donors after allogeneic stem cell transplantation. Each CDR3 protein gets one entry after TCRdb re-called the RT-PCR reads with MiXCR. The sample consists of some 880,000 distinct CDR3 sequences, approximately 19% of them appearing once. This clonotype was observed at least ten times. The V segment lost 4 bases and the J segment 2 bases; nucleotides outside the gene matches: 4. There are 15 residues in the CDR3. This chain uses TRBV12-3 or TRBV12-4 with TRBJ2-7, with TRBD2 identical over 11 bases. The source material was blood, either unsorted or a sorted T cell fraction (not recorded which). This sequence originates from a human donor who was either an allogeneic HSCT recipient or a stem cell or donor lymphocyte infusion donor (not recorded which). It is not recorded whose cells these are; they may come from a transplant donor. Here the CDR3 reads CASSSGTSGAYEQYF. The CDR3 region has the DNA TGTGCCAGCAGTTCCGGGACTAGCGGCGCCTACGAGCAGTACTTC.